This record covers a single T cell receptor (beta chain). Antigen: not known. Use of 60 Vbeta and 13 Jbeta primers characterized the PCR. The assay was immunoSEQ multiplex PCR, and TCRdb's table has in-frame clones only and misses some. The table lists more than 95,000 clones, about three quarters of them singletons. This sample was included in a study of cytomegalovirus exposure and HLA in healthy donors. Study context: Of around 400 genotyped donors, roughly 81% grouped in the Caucasian-associated ancestry cluster.

With 0 bases removed from V and 8 bases from J, the gap between germline ends came to 18 bases. This CDR3 contains 16 residues. Germline V gene sequence: CDR1 SGDLS, CDR2 YYNGEE. At collection, donors were nominally healthy, but unrecorded immune exposures were probable. Findings and limits, study-wide: The classifier reportedly diagnosed cytomegalovirus status with high specificity and sensitivity.

Sequenced input: PBMCs. This TCR was recovered from a man aged 25 to 45 in good health and CMV-seronegative. This chain uses TRBV9 with TRBJ2-1; D may be TRBD2 (5 bases). The CDR3 region has the DNA TGTGCCAGCAGCGTAGCTCAGCGGACCCCGGTCGATGAGCAGTTCTTC. This translates into CASSVAQRTPVDEQFF. Complete variable domain (other parts from reference TRBV9 and TRBJ2-1): DSGVTQTPKHLITATGQRVTLRCSPRSGDLSVYWYQQSLDQGLQFLIQYYNGEERAKGNILERFSAQQFPDLHSELNLSSLELGDSALYFCASSVAQRTPVDEQFFGPGTRLTVL.